This T cell receptor (beta chain) came from a study of cytomegalovirus exposure and HLA in healthy donors. The CDR3 length is 14 residues. CDR1 and CDR2 (germline): MNHEY, SVGAGI. Trimming at V came to 6 bases and at J to 5 bases, leaving 7 bases not matched to a gene. Primers for the PCR totalled 60 Vbeta and 13 Jbeta. Clones were sequenced by immunoSEQ multiplex PCR, and TCRdb holds only the in-frame ones, with some missing. The table includes 140,000 to 150,000 clones, around 65% detected once. The receptor was derived from a woman aged 55-69 years in good health and CMV-seronegative. Material for sequencing was PBMCs. The V and J genes are TRBV6-5 and TRBJ1-1; 9 bases map to TRBD1. CDR3 residues: CASRPQGAHTEAFF. The CDR3 DNA reads TGTGCCAGCAGACCACAGGGGGCGCATACTGAAGCTTTCTTT.